This T cell receptor (beta chain) was obtained from a study of blood T cell repertoires in COVID-19. The CDR3 has 15 residues. Per the germline V gene, CDR1 is MNHEY and CDR2 is SVGAGI. V dropped 4 bases and J dropped 4; count of bases not matched to a gene: 8. Authors' methods: Estimates of nucleated cell counts were drawn from the amplification of reference gene primers. Data came from immunoSEQ multiplex PCR; TCRdb stores just in-frame clones and leaves some out. The V and J calls and the clone size are those of that table, but D and trimming were determined from the DNA. The sample records roughly 74,000 clones, roughly 91% being singletons.

The TCR comes from a woman between 50 and 59 years old with acute COVID-19. What was sequenced was PBMCs or T cells enriched from blood (not recorded which). The chain employs TRBV6-5 and TRBJ2-7, with 9 positions matching TRBD2. The CDR3 is CASSSPSGKNYEQYF. The CDR3 nucleotides read TGTGCCAGCAGTTCACCTAGCGGGAAAAATTACGAGCAGTACTTC.